These 27 T cell receptor beta chains were all obtained from the same sample, sequenced in a study of vaccination and CD4 T cells after COVID-19. Treatment denoted: approximately nine-day PBMC culture with coronavirus spike peptide pools or control peptides (ViraFEST assay). The antigens these receptors bind are not known. Cultured CD4+ T cell DNA was sequenced using the Oncomine TCR Beta short-read assay. TCRdb processed the PCR reads anew with MiXCR; each CDR3 protein has one entry. The sample lists about 19,000 distinct CDR3 sequences, roughly 23% seen once, with roughly 8% in the top ten. Sequences were obtained from cultured CD4+ T cells from blood. These TCRs come from a human donor with COVID-19.

The chain uses TRBV5-1 and TRBJ1-3; D gene uncertain. The CDR3 extends over 14 amino acids. Deletions cut 3 bases from V and 0 bases from J, with 7 bases between. Per germline, CDR1 SGHRS and CDR2 YFSETQ. The CDR3 here is CASSSSSSGNTIYF. The CDR3 region has the DNA TGCGCCAGCAGCTCGTCCTCCTCTGGAAACACCATATATTTT.

The rearrangement joins TRBV20-1 to TRBJ2-1; no definite D call. The CDR3 covers 14 residues. Germline V CDR1 and CDR2: DFQATT, SNEGSKA (reference sequence). The V and J ends lost 6 bases and 0 bases respectively, with 12 bases between them. The CDR3 DNA sequence: TGCAGTGCCGATAGGATCCTCTCCTACAATGAGCAGTTCTTC. Amino acid sequence: CSADRILSYNEQFF.

This clonotype showed up just a few times. The chain employs TRBV15 and TRBJ1-1, with 8 bases fitting TRBD1. V was clipped by 0 bases and J by 8 bases; unmatched bases: 5. This CDR3 region has 14 residues. Germline values: CDR1 LNHNV, CDR2 YYDKDF (reference sequence). This chain's CDR3 is CATSRDIPGGEAFF. DNA of the CDR3: TGTGCCACCAGCAGAGATATTCCAGGGGGCGAAGCTTTCTTT.

This clonotype was counted between two and nine times. The chain joins TRBV20-1 to TRBJ1-4; 7 nucleotides match TRBD1. Trimming cost V 4 bases and J 7 bases; bases outside gene matches: 6. There are 13 residues in the CDR3. Germline V gene sequence: CDR1 DFQATT, CDR2 SNEGSKA (reference sequence). The CDR3 coding sequence is TGCAGTGCTACCCCCGGGACAGTTGAAAAACTGTTTTTT. It translates to CSATPGTVEKLFF.

The chain uses TRBV7-2 and TRBJ1-6; no clear D. The CDR3 has 14 residues. Germline lookup yields CDR1 SGHTA and CDR2 FQGNSA. V was shortened by 1 base and J by 4 bases, with 5 bases between the two germline ends. CDR3 nucleotide sequence: TGTGCCAGCAGCTTAGGGGATTATAATTCACCCCTCCACTTT. It yields the protein CASSLGDYNSPLHF.

This sequence joins TRBV18 and TRBJ1-6; maybe TRBD1 (5 bases). Germline CDR1 is KGHSH and CDR2 is LQKENI. V was shortened by 6 bases and J by 7 bases, with 10 bases between the two germline ends. This CDR3 contains 13 residues. This CDR3 is CASSQGPNSPLHF. The CDR3 coding sequence is TGTGCCAGCTCCCAGGGTCCCAATTCACCCCTCCACTTT.

By sample share, this clonotype is medium-sized (0.01 to 0.1%). The chain is built from TRBV20-1 and TRBJ1-3; D is uncertain. Germline V CDR1 and CDR2: DFQATT, SNEGSKA (reference sequence). CDR3 length: 13 residues. Trimming took off 6 bases at V and 2 bases at J, with 11 bases between the two ends. The CDR3 coding sequence is TGCAGTGCCCCTCGGCAGCCTGGAAACACCATATATTTT. It encodes CSAPRQPGNTIYF.

This chain connects TRBV5-1 to TRBJ1-4; no reliable D call. The CDR3 has 14 residues. The V gene lost 1 base and the J gene lost 4 bases, with 8 bases spanning the gap. Per germline, CDR1 SGHRS and CDR2 YFSETQ. CDR3: CASSLNPINEKLFF. The CDR3 nucleotides read TGCGCCAGCAGCTTGAACCCCATTAATGAAAAACTGTTTTTT.

The table lists this clonotype with a few counts. V is TRBV7-6 and J is TRBJ2-5; 9 bases align to TRBD1. Unmatched junction bases numbered 11, after V lost 5 bases and J lost 7 bases. The CDR3 is made up of 15 amino acids. In germline, CDR1 is SGHVS, CDR2 FNYEAQ. The DNA for the CDR3 is TGTGCCAGCAGCAGATGGGGACAGGGAAGTTTGACCCAGTACTTC. Protein sequence: CASSRWGQGSLTQYF.

This chain links TRBV5-1 with TRBJ1-2, with D possibly being TRBD1 (6 bases). V was pared by 4 bases and J by 4 bases, with 20 bases between. This CDR3 has 16 residues. Germline V gene lookup returns CDR1 SGHRS and CDR2 YFSETQ. The CDR3 protein is CASSRGGGDGAYGYTF. CDR3 sequence (DNA): TGCGCCAGCAGCAGAGGAGGGGGAGACGGAGCCTATGGCTACACCTTC. Full variable domain (rest looked up from reference TRBV5-1 and TRBJ1-2): KAGVTQTPRYLIKTRGQQVTLSCSPISGHRSVSWYQQTPGQGLQFLFEYFSETQRNKGNFPGRFSGRQFSNSRSEMNVSTLELGDSALYLCASSRGGGDGAYGYTFGSGTRLTVV.

This clonotype was found a few times. J is TRBJ1-6 and V is TRBV27; 9 bases are shared with TRBD1. Trimming took 5 bases from V and 7 from J; bases not matched to a gene: 12. CDR3 length: 17 amino acids. Germline assignment: CDR1 MNHEY and CDR2 SMNVEV (reference sequence). The CDR3 nucleotides read TGTGCCAGCAGTCCCGATCCGGCGGGACAGGGAAATTCACCCCTCCACTTT. This gives the protein CASSPDPAGQGNSPLHF.

The V gene is TRBV20-1, the J gene TRBJ2-7; 8 positions match TRBD1. This CDR3 contains 18 residues. The germline V gene has CDR1 DFQATT and CDR2 SNEGSKA (reference sequence). Germline trimming cut 8 bases from V and 2 bases from J; bases unmatched to any gene: 23. DNA for the CDR3: TGCAGTACAGACCCCGGGACAGGCGGACGTGTGGATCCCTACGAGCAGTACTTC. As protein: CSTDPGTGGRVDPYEQYF.

This chain joins TRBV20-1 and TRBJ2-7, with TRBD2 matching 12 bases. The germline CDR1 and CDR2 sequences are DFQATT and SNEGSKA (reference sequence). The CDR3 length is 14 residues. Trimming cost V 6 bases and J 2 bases; bases outside gene matches: 5. CDR3 region: CSAWTSGDPYEQYF. The CDR3, as DNA: TGCAGTGCCTGGACTAGCGGGGACCCCTACGAGCAGTACTTC.

The V gene is TRBV30, the J gene TRBJ2-2; 7 bases are a match to TRBD1. Germline CDR1 reads GTSNPN; CDR2 reads SVGIG (reference sequence). V was clipped by 3 bases and J by 7 bases; unmatched bases: 8. The CDR3 has 14 residues. CDR3 amino acids: CAWSKLQGFGELFF. The CDR3 region has the DNA TGTGCCTGGAGCAAACTACAGGGGTTCGGGGAGCTGTTTTTT. The complete variable domain, with remaining parts taken from reference TRBV30 and TRBJ2-2, reads SQTIHQWPATLVQPVGSPLSLECTVEGTSNPNLYWYRQAAGRGLQLLFYSVGIGQISSEVPQNLSASRPQDRQFILSSKKLLLSDSGFYLCAWSKLQGFGELFFGEGSRLTVL.

The chain has TRBV7-2 and TRBJ2-1; either TRBD1 or TRBD2 may fit D (7 bases each). Looked up from germline, CDR1 is SGHTA and CDR2 is FQGNSA. The CDR3 length is 19 residues. Trimming took 3 bases from V and 5 from J, leaving 26 bases between them. CDR3 sequence reads: CASSFFRGEGQVRDNEQFF. As DNA, the CDR3 is TGTGCCAGCAGCTTTTTCAGGGGGGAGGGGCAGGTAAGAGACAATGAGCAGTTCTTC.

A few counts support this clonotype. This chain uses TRBV5-1 with TRBJ2-5; perhaps TRBD2 as D (7 bases). Germline CDR1 and CDR2: SGHRS and YFSETQ. The CDR3 is made up of 13 amino acids. Trimming shortened V by 7 bases and J by 1 base, and 11 bases separated the two germline ends. The CDR3 loop reads CASGGAFQETQYF. The CDR3 DNA is TGCGCCAGCGGGGGGGCCTTCCAAGAGACCCAGTACTTC.

In this sample, this clonotype turned up a few times. The V call is TRBV27, the J call TRBJ2-5; the match to TRBD2 covers 10 bases. Looked up from germline, CDR1 is MNHEY and CDR2 is SMNVEV (reference sequence). The CDR3 runs to 16 residues. The CDR3: CVSGLAGVLGQETQYF. CDR3 DNA sequence: TGTGTAAGCGGGCTAGCGGGGGTTTTGGGGCAAGAGACCCAGTACTTC.

The J gene is TRBJ1-2, the V gene TRBV7-9; 8 nucleotides match TRBD1. CDR3 length: 14 residues. Trimming took 6 bases from V and 2 from J; bases not matched to a gene: 5. CDR1 and CDR2 from the germline V gene are SEHNR and FQNEAQ (reference sequence). CDR3 in amino acids: CASSSRQGNYGYTF. Here the CDR3 DNA reads TGTGCCAGCAGTTCTCGACAGGGGAACTATGGCTACACCTTC.

This clonotype has a single count. This rearrangement joins TRBV4-1 to TRBJ2-6, with D perhaps matching TRBD1 (6 bases). V was clipped by 0 bases and J by 5 bases, with 11 bases between them. The CDR3 length is 16 residues. The germline V gene has CDR1 MGHRA and CDR2 YSYEKL. This CDR3 is CASSQDWGPRANVLTF. The CDR3 DNA is TGCGCCAGCAGCCAAGACTGGGGGCCGAGGGCCAACGTCCTGACTTTC.

The chain recombines TRBV21-1 with TRBJ1-4; TRBD1 is the table's D call and was not checked against the DNA. TRBV21-1 is assigned pseudogene status. The CDR3 has 16 residues. The CDR3 coding sequence is TGTGCCAGCAGCATCATAAAGTCAGGGATTGGCGAAAAACTGTTTTTT. This codes for CASSIIKSGIGEKLFF.

The chain is built from TRBV11-1 and TRBJ1-2, with D possibly TRBD1 on 6 matching bases. The germline V gene encodes CDR1 SGHAT and CDR2 FQDESV (reference sequence). V shed 4 bases and J shed 2 bases, with 17 bases lying between them. The CDR3 has 16 amino acids. The CDR3 region has the DNA TGTGCCAGCAGCTCGAGGTCGGGCAGGGGCAACTATGGCTACACCTTC. This encodes CASSSRSGRGNYGYTF.

This clonotype was counted between two and nine times. The chain combines TRBV6-1 with TRBJ2-2; 7 bases are a match to TRBD1. Germline values: CDR1 MNHNS, CDR2 SASEGT. The CDR3 covers 13 residues. V lost 10 bases, J lost 7 bases, and 9 bases stayed unmatched. The CDR3 sequence: CAITGDFGGELFF. The CDR3 nucleotides are TGTGCCATCACAGGGGATTTCGGCGGGGAGCTGTTTTTT.

This clonotype was counted only a few times. This rearrangement joins TRBV7-2 to TRBJ2-7; D is perhaps TRBD1 (6 bases). Trimming took 4 bases from V and 4 from J, leaving 14 bases between them. This CDR3 is built from 14 residues. The germline V gene encodes CDR1 SGHTA and CDR2 FQGNSA. The CDR3 loop is CASSSRDMPYEQYF. CDR3 bases: TGTGCCAGCAGCTCCCGGGACATGCCTTACGAGCAGTACTTC.

The table lists this clonotype with a few counts. The chain has TRBV6-1 and TRBJ1-1; no firm D call. Between the trimmed V and J ends, which lost 6 bases and 5 bases, there was a span of 7 bases. Germline loops: CDR1 MNHNS, CDR2 SASEGT. This CDR3 has 11 residues. The CDR3 bases are TGTGCCAGCAGAAGGGCTACTGAAGCTTTCTTT. Translating gives CASRRATEAFF.

The chain joins TRBV29-1 to TRBJ1-5; the D gene is possibly TRBD1 (5 bases). Trimming stripped 4 bases from V and 5 bases from J, with 12 bases between. CDR1 and CDR2 from the germline V gene are SQVTM and ANQGSEA. The CDR3 spans 13 residues. The CDR3 here is CSVARGGDQPQHF. In nucleotides, the CDR3 is TGCAGCGTTGCGCGGGGAGGGGATCAGCCCCAGCATTTT.

This clonotype was counted a few times. The J gene is TRBJ2-7, the V gene TRBV5-4; D call uncertain. Trimming removed 4 bases at V and 3 bases at J, with 14 bases between. Germline assignment: CDR1 SGHNT and CDR2 YYREEE (reference sequence). CDR3 size: 14 residues. This chain's CDR3 is CASSILSSGYEQYF. Here the CDR3 DNA reads TGTGCCAGCAGCATCCTTTCGTCGGGCTACGAGCAGTACTTC.

The chain is built from TRBV14 and TRBJ1-2; 7 bases align to TRBD1. Trimming cost V 4 bases and J 2 bases; bases outside gene matches: 4. CDR1 and CDR2 (germline): SGHDN, FVKESK. This CDR3 comprises 14 residues. The CDR3 is CASSLDRANYGYTF. Here the CDR3 DNA reads TGTGCCAGCAGCCTCGACAGGGCCAACTATGGCTACACCTTC.